The present T cell receptor beta chain was sequenced within a study of yellow fever vaccine responses in identical twins. V was clipped by 4 bases and J by 3 bases; unmatched bases: 15. This CDR3 is built from 18 residues. Germline V lookup: CDR1 LGHDT, CDR2 YNNKEL (reference sequence). TCRdb re-analysed the RT-PCR reads in MiXCR, keeping a single row per CDR3 protein. The sample records about 860 distinct CDR3 sequences, under 90% being singletons. The chain links TRBV3-1 to TRBJ2-5; 9 bases line up with TRBD2. The clonotype originates from a woman younger than 30 who received the yellow fever vaccine. Sequencing used T cells from blood (PBMCs), unsorted or a sorted subset (not recorded which), obtained before or after yellow fever vaccination (not recorded which). The DNA for the CDR3 is TGTGCCAGCAGCCCCGGGGGGACCCTAGCGGGATTGAAAGAGACCCAGTACTTC. Its protein is CASSPGGTLAGLKETQYF.